Sequencing of this T cell receptor beta chain was carried out in a study of cytotoxic CD8 clonotypes in ibrutinib-treated CLL. Study-wide results and caveats: Sustained-remission and progressing patients diverged in sampling times. Clonality increased at ibrutinib response, then returned toward baseline at progression. Public clonotypes, found uncommonly, either contracted or stayed stable on treatment.

V shed 6 bases and J shed 5 bases, with 10 bases lying between them. Looked up from germline, CDR1 is MNHNS and CDR2 is SASEGT. The CDR3 covers 13 residues. Clones were read by immunoSEQ multiplex PCR, and TCRdb kept only the in-frame ones, dropping some. The sample shows roughly 45,000 clones, just over 65% of them seen only once. Approximately 1.9 micrograms of genomic DNA came from cryopreserved PBMCs for TCR beta libraries. This clone was detected only a few times. The antigen remains unidentified. The V gene is TRBV6-1, the J gene TRBJ2-2; D unclear. The source material was PBMCs, sampled after 24 months of ibrutinib treatment. This TCR derives from a human donor with chronic lymphocytic leukemia. The CDR3 spells CASRSEGTGELFF. DNA of the CDR3: TGTGCCAGCAGGAGTGAAGGGACCGGGGAGCTGTTTTTT.